The T cell receptor (beta chain) described here comes from a study of shared clonotypes between healthy human individuals. At the level of the study: The cohort had two women and a few men, ages 18 to 49.

J was trimmed by 7 bases and V by 2 bases; bases with no gene match: 2. Germline assignment: CDR1 PRHDT and CDR2 FYEKMQ (reference sequence). This CDR3 contains 14 residues. Genomic DNA per cell subset filled all wells of several immunoSEQ plates. Measured with immunoSEQ multiplex PCR; TCRdb has only the in-frame clones, and not every one. Of roughly 1,800,000 clones in the sample, about 95% were seen once. As defined, naive CD8 cells were CD45RO-negative and positively selected for CCR7, with terminally differentiated effector memory CD45RA+ cells excluded. The chain has TRBV13 and TRBJ2-2, with 9 bases that match TRBD2. The sample taken for sequencing was naive CD8+ T cells sorted from blood. The TCR was taken from a man aged 18 to 29 in good health. The CDR3 protein is CASSLWTSDGELFF. DNA of the CDR3: TGTGCCAGCAGCTTATGGACTAGCGACGGGGAGCTGTTTTTT.